A single sample gave rise to the 17 T cell receptor beta chains below, sequenced in a study of blood T cell repertoires in COVID-19. This table comes from immunoSEQ multiplex PCR, and its TCRdb copy is limited to in-frame clones, with some not included. This table has around 100,000 clones, 75% to 95% appearing once. Sequencing input: peripheral blood. The source of these receptors is a human donor in a cohort sampled during active COVID-19.

This clone was seen once. V and J are TRBV4-3 and TRBJ2-7, with no clear D. Germline V gives CDR1 LGHNA, CDR2 YSLEER. The ends were cut back, 0 bases at V and 4 bases at J, with 16 bases in the middle. The CDR3 has 16 residues. The CDR3 DNA reads as TGCGCCAGCAGCCAAGATAGAGGATCTCGCTCATACGAGCAGTACTTC. Translated, it gives CASSQDRGSRSYEQYF.

V and J are TRBV6-5 and TRBJ2-7; TRBD1 matches 8 bases. V lost 6 bases, J lost 7 bases, and 8 bases stayed unmatched. The germline CDR1 and CDR2 sequences are MNHEY and SVGAGI. This CDR3 has 13 amino acids. The CDR3 sequence: CASRYDRGSEQYF. The DNA for the CDR3 is TGTGCCAGCAGATACGACAGGGGAAGTGAGCAGTACTTC.

This chain connects TRBV27 to TRBJ2-7; TRBD1 is a possible D gene (6 bases). Germline V gene lookup returns CDR1 MNHEY and CDR2 SMNVEV (reference sequence). V lost 0 bases and J lost 4, with 13 bases in between. The CDR3 length is 15 residues. In DNA form, the CDR3 reads TGTGCCAGCAGTTTATCTTGGGACATCGGTTACGAGCAGTACTTC. Its translation: CASSLSWDIGYEQYF.

The CDR3 region has the DNA TGTGCCAGCTCACCCCAGGGGGGCAGGCGAGCTAACTATGGCTACACCTTC. Protein sequence: CASSPQGGRRANYGYTF. The chain carries TRBV18 and TRBJ1-2; 7 nucleotides align to TRBD1. Trimming cost V 3 bases and J 0 bases; bases outside gene matches: 10. Germline CDR1 KGHSH, CDR2 LQKENI. This CDR3 is 17 amino acids long.

The rearrangement links TRBV5-5 to TRBJ1-5, with TRBD1 as a possible D gene (6 bases). V was shortened by 0 bases and J by 5 bases, with 12 bases between the two germline ends. Germline V CDR1 and CDR2: SGHKS, YYEKEE (reference sequence). The CDR3 covers 15 residues. DNA of the CDR3: TGTGCCAGCAGCTTGGCGGGAGGGGGGTATCAGCCCCAGCATTTT. This gives the protein CASSLAGGGYQPQHF.

This chain joins TRBV13 and TRBJ2-2, with unresolved D. Germline V gene data show CDR1 as PRHDT and CDR2 as FYEKMQ (reference sequence). There are 14 residues in the CDR3. Trimming stripped 3 bases from V and 6 bases from J, with 11 bases between. CDR3 bases: TGTGCCAGCAGCTTCGGAGCCAACGCCGGGGAGCTGTTTTTT. Protein sequence: CASSFGANAGELFF.

The genes are TRBV6-1 and TRBJ1-1; D is uncertain. The CDR3 is made up of 14 amino acids. Trimming pared 2 bases from V and 0 bases from J, leaving 7 bases between. Germline loops: CDR1 MNHNS, CDR2 SASEGT. The DNA for the CDR3 is TGTGCCAGCAGTGAACAGGCAATGAACACTGAAGCTTTCTTT. Translating gives CASSEQAMNTEAFF.

This clone was seen only once. V gene TRBV10-3 combines with J gene TRBJ1-1, with a tentative D call TRBD1 (6 bases). CDR3 length equals 14 residues. Trimming stripped 2 bases from V and 5 bases from J, with 12 bases between. Germline V gives CDR1 ENHRY, CDR2 SYGVKD. The CDR3 protein is CAISEPTGSTEAFF. The CDR3 coding sequence is TGTGCCATCAGTGAGCCAACAGGGTCGACTGAAGCTTTCTTT.

The V call is TRBV18, the J call TRBJ2-2; D perhaps matches TRBD1 (5 bases). V dropped 6 bases and J dropped 1 base, with 12 bases sitting between them. Germline V gene data show CDR1 as KGHSH and CDR2 as LQKENI. CDR3 length: 15 residues. CDR3 in amino acids: CASSRGQGNTGELFF. As DNA, the CDR3 is TGTGCCAGCTCGCGTGGACAAGGGAACACCGGGGAGCTGTTTTTT. The variable domain in full, completed from reference TRBV18 and TRBJ2-2, reads NAGVMQNPRHLVRRRGQEARLRCSPMKGHSHVYWYRQLPEEGLKFMVYLQKENIIDESGMPKERFSAEFPKEGPSILRIQQVVRGDSAAYFCASSRGQGNTGELFFGEGSRLTVL.

This rearrangement joins TRBV14 to TRBJ2-3, with 9 bases identical to TRBD2. The junction had 7 bases not matched to a gene; V was cut back by 4 bases and J by 2 bases. This CDR3 region has 16 residues. Germline values: CDR1 SGHDN, CDR2 FVKESK. The CDR3 nucleotides are TGTGCCAGCAGCCCCCCGACTAGCGGAAACACAGATACGCAGTATTTT. This gives the protein CASSPPTSGNTDTQYF. The whole variable domain, filled in from reference TRBV14 and TRBJ2-3, reads EAGVTQFPSHSVIEKGQTVTLRCDPISGHDNLYWYRRVMGKEIKFLLHFVKESKQDESGMPNNRFLAERTGGTYSTLKVQPAELEDSGVYFCASSPPTSGNTDTQYFGPGTRLTVL.

The chain recombines TRBV6-2 or TRBV6-3 with TRBJ1-2, with TRBD1 matching 7 bases. CDR3 length: 13 amino acids. In germline, CDR1 is MNHEY, CDR2 SVGEGT. The V segment lost 5 bases and the J segment 5 bases; nucleotides outside the gene matches: 5. CDR3 residues: CASSLTGLYGYTF. DNA of the CDR3: TGTGCCAGCAGTCTGACAGGGCTTTATGGCTACACCTTC.

The CDR3 DNA sequence: TGTGCCACCCAAATTACGGGGAATCAGCCCCAGCATTTT. Protein product: CATQITGNQPQHF. The chain uses TRBV24-1 and TRBJ1-5; no clear D gene. Germline CDR1 reads KGHDR; CDR2 reads SFDVKD. V shed 9 bases and J shed 4 bases, with 12 bases lying between them. The length of the CDR3 is 13 residues.

The J gene is TRBJ1-2, the V gene TRBV9; TRBD1 might be the D (5 bases). Germline loops: CDR1 SGDLS, CDR2 YYNGEE. Trimming left V 0 bases short and J 0 bases short, with 9 bases between. This CDR3 is 15 amino acids long. CDR3 amino acids: CASSVDGRANYGYTF. Written as DNA, the CDR3 is TGTGCCAGCAGCGTAGACGGCAGGGCTAACTATGGCTACACCTTC.

This clone was seen only once. The gene calls are TRBV5-1 and TRBJ1-4; 7 nucleotides line up with TRBD1. Germline loops: CDR1 SGHRS, CDR2 YFSETQ. The CDR3 is 14 residues long. V lost 4 bases, J lost 6 bases, and 6 bases stayed unmatched. In DNA, the CDR3 is TGCGCCAGCAGCCCATGGACAGGAGATGAAAAACTGTTTTTT. Encoded protein: CASSPWTGDEKLFF.

In nucleotides, the CDR3 is TGTGCCAGCAGCCTCCATAGCGGGGGGCCCTACGAGCAGTACTTC. Translating gives CASSLHSGGPYEQYF. This chain connects TRBV9 to TRBJ2-7; 10 positions agree with TRBD2. Germline-derived CDR1 and CDR2 are SGDLS and YYNGEE. This CDR3 is built from 15 residues. After removal of 4 bases from V and 2 bases from J, the junction contained 6 bases not matched to a gene.

Only one count was recorded for this clone. This chain joins TRBV20-1 and TRBJ2-3; 11 bases are shared with TRBD2. The CDR3 runs to 15 residues. V shed 3 bases and J 6 bases; nucleotides not matched to a gene: 8. Germline loops: CDR1 DFQATT, CDR2 SNEGSKA (reference sequence). CDR3 sequence reads: CSASNLAGGGDTQYF. CDR3 coding DNA: TGCAGTGCTAGTAACCTAGCGGGAGGTGGCGATACGCAGTATTTT.

The chain couples TRBV5-6 to TRBJ1-2; 10 bases fit TRBD1. Germline CDR1 and CDR2: SGHDT and YYEEEE. The CDR3 totals 15 residues. V gave up 5 bases and J gave up 8 bases; unmatched junction bases: 12. The CDR3 DNA reads TGTGCCAGCAGGATGACAGGGGGCAGGATTGGAGGCTACACCTTC. This translates into CASRMTGGRIGGYTF.